Below are 11 T cell receptor beta chains sequenced from a single sample in a study of naive and memory T cell subsets. Study-level findings and limits: A few larger clonotypes appeared in naive repertoires, especially CD8, possibly memory cells re-expressing CD45RA.

An equimolar mix of two oligonucleotides served as the beta constant-region primer for TRBC1 and TRBC2. The ligated cDNA underwent four PCR rounds using SP2 and nested alpha and beta constant-region primers. TCRdb processed the UMI-ligation and nested PCR reads anew with MiXCR; each CDR3 protein has one entry. Of about 150,000 distinct CDR3 sequences in the sample, roughly 22% were seen once. The antigens for these receptors are not known. Source material: naive CD4+ T cells from blood. The source is a human donor in good health.

This clonotype was detected a few times. V and J are TRBV7-9 and TRBJ2-1; TRBD2 matches at 11 bases. Germline trimming cut 5 bases from V and 0 bases from J; bases unmatched to any gene: 9. The CDR3 is made up of 18 amino acids. CDR1 and CDR2 (germline): SEHNR, FQNEAQ (reference sequence). The DNA for the CDR3 is TGTGCCAGCAGCCCTGGGACTAGCGGACCCAGCTCCTACAATGAGCAGTTCTTC. It is translated as CASSPGTSGPSSYNEQFF.

V is TRBV7-9 and J is TRBJ2-3, with TRBD2 matching over 8 bases. Germline V gene data show CDR1 as SEHNR and CDR2 as FQNEAQ (reference sequence). V shed 1 base and J 5 bases; nucleotides not matched to a gene: 5. The CDR3 totals 15 residues. The CDR3 DNA is TGTGCCAGCAGCTTAGGAGCAGCGGGAGTAGATACGCAGTATTTT. Protein sequence: CASSLGAAGVDTQYF. Full variable domain (outside the CDR3, taken from reference TRBV7-9 and TRBJ2-3): DTGVSQNPRHKITKRGQNVTFRCDPISEHNRLYWYRQTLGQGPEFLTYFQNEAQLEKSRLLSDRFSAERPKGSFSTLEIQRTEQGDSAMYLCASSLGAAGVDTQYFGPGTRLTVL.

This chain uses TRBV4-1 with TRBJ2-7; TRBD1 or TRBD2 may be the D gene (5 bases each). The CDR3 extends over 16 amino acids. V lost 1 base, J lost 4 bases, and 17 bases lay in between. The V gene's germline CDR1 is MGHRA and CDR2 YSYEKL. This CDR3 is CASSQGRDHPWYEQYF. CDR3 DNA: TGCGCCAGCAGCCAAGGCCGGGACCACCCTTGGTACGAGCAGTACTTC.

About this clonotype: One end of the junction fails to match germline, which may point to a read error. The chain is built from TRBV20-1 and TRBJ1-5; 10 bases align to TRBD1. Per the germline V gene, CDR1 is DFQATT and CDR2 is SNEGSKA (reference sequence). The CDR3 is made up of 16 amino acids. CDR3 DNA sequence: TGCAGTGCCAGAGCCGGGACAGGGGTCAGCAATCAGCCCCAGCATTTT. Its translation is CSARAGTGVSNQPQHF.

This clonotype was recorded many times. The V gene is TRBV28, the J gene TRBJ1-2, with D possibly matching TRBD1 (5 bases). The CDR3 consists of 14 residues. Trimming pared 6 bases from V and 8 bases from J, leaving 19 bases between. Germline CDR1 and CDR2: MDHEN and SYDVKM. CDR3 coding DNA: TGTGCCAGCAGGCCAGACAGACTTCCTTACGGCTACACCTTC. Protein: CASRPDRLPYGYTF.

The chain combines TRBV20-1 with TRBJ2-1, with TRBD2 matching over 7 bases. Germline trimming cut 3 bases from V and 10 bases from J; bases unmatched to any gene: 6. CDR3 length: 12 residues. The germline gives CDR1 DFQATT, CDR2 SNEGSKA (reference sequence). The CDR3 sequence: CSASGRRDEQFF. For the CDR3, the DNA is TGCAGTGCTAGCGGGAGGCGTGACGAGCAGTTCTTC.

The chain is built from TRBV25-1 and TRBJ1-4; D might be TRBD1 (6 bases). V was cut by 2 bases and J by 7 bases, with 11 bases left in between. Per the germline V gene, CDR1 is MGHDK and CDR2 is SYGVNS. This CDR3 region has 14 residues. CDR3 nucleotide sequence: TGTGCCAGCAGTGAAGTGGGGGCTGGTGAAAAACTGTTTTTT. Protein product: CASSEVGAGEKLFF.

This clonotype was seen ten or more times. V is TRBV4-3 and J is TRBJ2-3; TRBD1 agrees at 7 bases. Trimming removed 0 bases from V and 4 bases from J; junction bases left unmatched: 10. The germline V gene has CDR1 LGHNA and CDR2 YSLEER. This CDR3 has 17 residues. DNA for the CDR3: TGCGCCAGCAGCCAAGATCTACTGGGTCAGGGGGCAGATACGCAGTATTTT. Protein product: CASSQDLLGQGADTQYF.

The gene calls are TRBV20-1 and TRBJ2-1, with 7 nucleotides matching TRBD2. The CDR3 contains 13 residues. The V gene's germline CDR1 is DFQATT and CDR2 SNEGSKA (reference sequence). V lost 6 bases and J lost 1; bases outside the gene matches: 3. The CDR3 is CSARTRSYNEQFF. The CDR3 coding sequence is TGCAGTGCAAGGACTAGGTCCTACAATGAGCAGTTCTTC.

This chain links TRBV20-1 with TRBJ2-3, with 9 positions matching TRBD1. The CDR3 is made up of 16 amino acids. V trimming: 3 bases; J trimming: 6 bases; junction bases outside the gene matches: 13. CDR1 DFQATT and CDR2 SNEGSKA come from the germline V gene (reference sequence). CDR3 in DNA: TGCAGTGCTAGTGATACCAAACAGGGGGCTGGCGATACGCAGTATTTT. Protein: CSASDTKQGAGDTQYF.

The chain employs TRBV6-2 or TRBV6-3 and TRBJ1-1; 7 nucleotides align to TRBD1. J lost 10 bases, V lost 6 bases, and 14 bases had no gene match. This CDR3 is built from 14 residues. Per germline, CDR1 MNHEY and CDR2 SVGEGT. The CDR3 DNA sequence: TGTGCCAGCAGGCAAATACGACAGGGAAGGACAGCTTTCTTT. This codes for CASRQIRQGRTAFF.